The 31 T cell receptor beta chains below come from one sample, sequenced in a study of T cells in localized non-small cell lung cancer. Repertoires were generated with immunoSEQ multiplex PCR, while TCRdb's copy carries only in-frame clones and drops some. The sample has 50,000 to 60,000 clones; around 87% are singletons. The sample consisted of PBMCs, taken before any cancer treatment. The receptors here all came from a female donor with stage II lung adenocarcinoma.

This clone has just one count. The genes are TRBV6-5 and TRBJ1-1; 10 bases line up with TRBD1. With V trimmed by 6 bases and J by 4 bases, 2 bases remained unmatched. From germline, CDR1 is MNHEY and CDR2 SVGAGI. This CDR3 region has 13 residues. The CDR3 loop reads CASRGQGSTEAFF. For the CDR3, the DNA is TGTGCCAGCAGGGGACAGGGGAGCACTGAAGCTTTCTTT.

The V gene is TRBV28, the J gene TRBJ1-3; 8 positions agree with TRBD1. The V segment lost 6 bases and the J segment 2 bases; nucleotides outside the gene matches: 3. The CDR3 runs 14 residues. Germline V gene data show CDR1 as MDHEN and CDR2 as SYDVKM. CDR3 region: CASRSGGTGNTIYF. CDR3 sequence (DNA): TGTGCCAGCAGGTCAGGGGGCACTGGAAACACCATATATTTT.

The gene calls are TRBV6-4 and TRBJ2-3, with D unclear. Trimming shortened V by 8 bases and J by 3 bases, and 15 bases separated the two germline ends. The CDR3 contains 14 residues. Germline values: CDR1 MRHNA, CDR2 SNTAGT. CDR3 protein: CASSGGLSTDTQYF. As DNA, the CDR3 is TGTGCCAGCTCGGGCGGCCTCAGTACAGATACGCAGTATTTT.

The V and J genes are TRBV5-1 and TRBJ2-1; no clear D. In germline, CDR1 is SGHRS, CDR2 YFSETQ. This CDR3 has 15 residues. Trimming left V 1 base short and J 1 base short, with 9 bases between. The chain's CDR3 is CASSLRRVSYNEQFF. The CDR3 nucleotides are TGCGCCAGCAGCTTGAGAAGGGTTTCCTACAATGAGCAGTTCTTC.

J is TRBJ2-5 and V is TRBV19, with 10 bases matching TRBD1. This CDR3 spans 15 amino acids. Trimming cost V 6 bases and J 3 bases; bases outside gene matches: 7. The germline V gene encodes CDR1 LNHDA and CDR2 SQIVND (reference sequence). Written as DNA, the CDR3 is TGTGCCAGTAGAGGCGACAGGGGGCGAGAAGAGACCCAGTACTTC. The encoded protein is CASRGDRGREETQYF. The full variable domain, rest sourced from reference TRBV19 and TRBJ2-5, is DGGITQSPKYLFRKEGQNVTLSCEQNLNHDAMYWYRQDPGQGLRLIYYSQIVNDFQKGDIAEGYSVSREKKESFPLTVTSAQKNPTAFYLCASRGDRGREETQYFGPGTRLLVL.

The chain carries TRBV27 and TRBJ2-1; 9 nucleotides line up with TRBD1. The CDR3 covers 13 residues. Germline V gene lookup returns CDR1 MNHEY and CDR2 SMNVEV (reference sequence). Unmatched junction bases numbered 5, after V lost 5 bases and J lost 9 bases. The CDR3 loop is CASSRDRVFEQFF. As DNA, the CDR3 is TGTGCCAGCAGTCGGGACAGGGTTTTTGAGCAGTTCTTC.

The gene calls are TRBV6-1 and TRBJ2-5; the match to TRBD2 covers 10 bases. J lost 4 bases, V lost 4 bases, and 18 bases had no gene match. CDR1 MNHNS and CDR2 SASEGT come from the germline V gene. The CDR3 runs 19 residues. Here the CDR3 reads CASSAPFSGGPDLGETQYF. The CDR3 DNA reads TGTGCCAGCAGTGCTCCTTTTAGCGGGGGGCCGGACTTAGGAGAGACCCAGTACTTC.

V usage is TRBV2 and J usage is TRBJ2-1; 10 positions match TRBD2. The V and J ends lost 4 bases and 10 bases, in that order; junction bases with no gene match: 7. Germline CDR1 is SNHLY and CDR2 is FYNNEI. CDR3 length equals 14 residues. CDR3 coding DNA: TGTGCCAGCAGTGTTGCGAGCGGGGGGGCCGAGCAGTTCTTC. Protein sequence: CASSVASGGAEQFF.

The chain recombines TRBV19 with TRBJ1-1, with a weak D call TRBD1 (5 bases). V lost 1 base to trimming and J lost 3 bases, with 6 bases between them. The CDR3 is 13 residues long. Germline lookup yields CDR1 LNHDA and CDR2 SQIVND (reference sequence). CDR3 nucleotides: TGTGCCAGTAGTATAGGCAGGGACACTGAAGCTTTCTTT. It yields the protein CASSIGRDTEAFF.

The chain employs TRBV6-5 and TRBJ2-3; 8 bases line up with TRBD1. J was trimmed by 6 bases and V by 6 bases; bases with no gene match: 8. In germline, CDR1 is MNHEY, CDR2 SVGAGI. The CDR3 covers 14 residues. CDR3 amino acids: CASRERTGMDTQYF. The CDR3 DNA is TGTGCCAGCAGGGAGAGGACAGGGATGGATACGCAGTATTTT.

V is TRBV5-1 and J is TRBJ2-3; the D gene is possibly TRBD2 (5 bases). V lost 0 bases and J 0 bases, leaving 11 bases between the germline ends. This CDR3 region has 16 residues. Germline-derived CDR1 and CDR2 are SGHRS and YFSETQ. Here the CDR3 reads CASSLGTQTSTDTQYF. In DNA, the CDR3 is TGCGCCAGCAGCTTGGGGACTCAAACTAGCACAGATACGCAGTATTTT.

The chain uses TRBV9 and TRBJ1-2, with TRBD1 identical over 8 bases. Germline lookup yields CDR1 SGDLS and CDR2 YYNGEE. The CDR3 runs to 17 residues. V lost 5 bases, J lost 2 bases, and 14 bases stayed unmatched. CDR3 protein: CASSGQGGGFRNYGYTF. For the CDR3, the DNA is TGTGCCAGCAGTGGACAGGGAGGGGGTTTTAGGAACTATGGCTACACCTTC.

The J gene is TRBJ2-7, the V gene TRBV5-1; a possible D gene is TRBD1 (5 bases). Germline V CDR1 and CDR2: SGHRS, YFSETQ. Deletions cut 2 bases from V and 3 bases from J, with 6 bases between. This CDR3 contains 12 residues. The CDR3 reads CASSFDSYEQYF. The CDR3 region has the DNA TGCGCCAGCAGCTTTGACAGCTACGAGCAGTACTTC. The full variable domain, rest sourced from reference TRBV5-1 and TRBJ2-7, is KAGVTQTPRYLIKTRGQQVTLSCSPISGHRSVSWYQQTPGQGLQFLFEYFSETQRNKGNFPGRFSGRQFSNSRSEMNVSTLELGDSALYLCASSFDSYEQYFGPGTRLTVT.

This chain connects TRBV29-1 to TRBJ2-4; TRBD1 matches at 7 bases. Trimming took 6 bases from V and 0 from J; bases not matched to a gene: 5. The CDR3 runs to 14 residues. The V gene's germline CDR1 is SQVTM and CDR2 ANQGSEA. In DNA form, the CDR3 reads TGCAGCGTCGTAACAGGGGAAGCCAAAAACATTCAGTACTTC. It specifies CSVVTGEAKNIQYF.

The chain recombines TRBV4-2 with TRBJ1-1; D call uncertain. V lost 0 bases and J 1 base, leaving 6 bases between the germline ends. Germline lookup yields CDR1 LGHNA and CDR2 YNFKEQ. CDR3 length equals 14 residues. CDR3 DNA sequence: TGTGCCAGCAGCCAAGAATATACGAACACTGAAGCTTTCTTT. The encoded protein is CASSQEYTNTEAFF.

The chain carries TRBV4-1 and TRBJ2-2, with TRBD2 as a possible D gene (5 bases). The germline V and J ends were trimmed by 1 base and 4 bases, with 10 bases remaining between them. The CDR3 loop spans 15 amino acids. Germline CDR1 and CDR2: MGHRA and YSYEKL. The CDR3 loop reads CASSQVVGVTGELFF. DNA of the CDR3: TGCGCCAGCAGCCAAGTTGTCGGGGTCACCGGGGAGCTGTTTTTT.

V and J are TRBV9 and TRBJ1-1; possibly TRBD1 for D (6 bases). Trimming stripped 0 bases from V and 7 bases from J, with 13 bases between. The CDR3 length is 14 residues. The V gene's germline CDR1 is SGDLS and CDR2 YYNGEE. CDR3 sequence reads: CASSVDRGQGEAFF. CDR3 coding DNA: TGTGCCAGCAGCGTAGACCGGGGGCAGGGTGAAGCTTTCTTT. Complete variable domain (other parts from reference TRBV9 and TRBJ1-1): DSGVTQTPKHLITATGQRVTLRCSPRSGDLSVYWYQQSLDQGLQFLIQYYNGEERAKGNILERFSAQQFPDLHSELNLSSLELGDSALYFCASSVDRGQGEAFFGQGTRLTVV.

This clone occurred once. This rearrangement joins TRBV5-6 to TRBJ2-3; the D call may be TRBD1 or TRBD2 (7 bases each). This CDR3 has 14 amino acids. V was clipped by 0 bases and J by 6 bases, with 11 bases between them. Germline lookup yields CDR1 SGHDT and CDR2 YYEEEE. DNA for the CDR3: TGTGCCAGCAGCTTGGGCAGGGGGGGCGATACGCAGTATTTT. Amino acids: CASSLGRGGDTQYF.

This chain joins TRBV4-2 and TRBJ1-2; unclear D gene. V lost 4 bases and J 5 bases, leaving 23 bases between the germline ends. The CDR3 has 17 residues. The germline CDR1 and CDR2 sequences are LGHNA and YNFKEQ. The CDR3 bases are TGTGCCAGCAGCCCTAACGGTACAGTGAGAACTTGGTATGGCTACACCTTC. Translating gives CASSPNGTVRTWYGYTF.

This sequence joins TRBV5-4 and TRBJ2-1, with 8 bases identical to TRBD2. The CDR3 covers 15 residues. In germline, CDR1 is SGHNT, CDR2 YYREEE (reference sequence). The trim removed 2 bases at V and 6 bases at J, leaving 7 bases unmatched. Here the CDR3 DNA reads TGTGCCAGCAGCTTAGTCCGGGGGGGCGCCAATGAGCAGTTCTTC. It codes for CASSLVRGGANEQFF. Filled out from reference TRBV5-4 and TRBJ2-1, the complete variable domain reads ETGVTQSPTHLIKTRGQQVTLRCSSQSGHNTVSWYQQALGQGPQFIFQYYREEENGRGNFPPRFSGLQFPNYSSELNVNALELDDSALYLCASSLVRGGANEQFFGPGTRLTVL.

V and J are TRBV18 and TRBJ1-1, with D unclear. The germline V gene has CDR1 KGHSH and CDR2 LQKENI. The CDR3 loop spans 14 amino acids. V was cut by 3 bases and J by 4 bases, with 12 bases left in between. In DNA, the CDR3 is TGTGCCAGCTCACCGGAAGGGATGGCCACTGAAGCTTTCTTT. Its protein is CASSPEGMATEAFF.

This chain connects TRBV25-1 to TRBJ2-7, with TRBD1 identical over 7 bases. Germline loops: CDR1 MGHDK, CDR2 SYGVNS. CDR3 size: 14 residues. After removal of 4 bases from V and 6 bases from J, the junction contained 9 bases not matched to a gene. CDR3 protein: CASSATGYTPEQYF. For the CDR3, the DNA is TGTGCCAGCAGTGCGACAGGGTACACACCCGAGCAGTACTTC.

The chain links TRBV7-8 to TRBJ2-7, with 8 bases aligning to TRBD1. This CDR3 has 15 residues. The V and J ends lost 1 base and 5 bases, in that order; junction bases with no gene match: 7. Per the germline V gene, CDR1 is SGHVS and CDR2 is FQNEAQ. The CDR3 here is CASSLEGQGVDEQYF. DNA of the CDR3: TGTGCCAGCAGCTTAGAAGGACAGGGTGTCGACGAGCAGTACTTC.

The chain recombines TRBV7-9 with TRBJ1-2; D not resolved. The CDR3 has 15 amino acids. V lost 4 bases and J 2 bases, leaving 14 bases between the germline ends. Per germline, CDR1 SEHNR and CDR2 FQNEAQ (reference sequence). The CDR3 nucleotides read TGTGCCAGCAGCTCCCCAACGACTGTGAACTATGGCTACACCTTC. Translated, it gives CASSSPTTVNYGYTF.

This chain uses TRBV9 with TRBJ1-2; D is undetermined. V gave up 2 bases and J gave up 8 bases, with 13 bases separating them. CDR1 and CDR2 (germline): SGDLS, YYNGEE. This CDR3 region has 13 residues. CDR3 bases: TGTGCCAGCAGCGTGGGCAGGAGGAAGGGCTACACCTTC. It translates to CASSVGRRKGYTF.

The chain links TRBV18 to TRBJ1-1; D remains ambiguous. CDR1 is KGHSH, CDR2 LQKENI, per germline. The CDR3 spans 16 residues. V shed 3 bases and J shed 2 bases, with 16 bases lying between them. The CDR3 loop is CASSPSQAALNTEAFF. In DNA form, the CDR3 reads TGTGCCAGCTCACCTTCCCAAGCGGCCTTAAACACTGAAGCTTTCTTT. Together with reference TRBV18 and TRBJ1-1, the CDR3 gives the full variable domain: NAGVMQNPRHLVRRRGQEARLRCSPMKGHSHVYWYRQLPEEGLKFMVYLQKENIIDESGMPKERFSAEFPKEGPSILRIQQVVRGDSAAYFCASSPSQAALNTEAFFGQGTRLTVV.

The gene calls are TRBV21-1 and TRBJ1-2. TRBV21-1 is a pseudogene. The CDR3 runs 15 residues. CDR3: CASSKGTPESYGYTF. In DNA, the CDR3 is TGTGCCAGCAGCAAAGGCACCCCAGAGAGCTATGGCTACACCTTC.

V gene TRBV27 combines with J gene TRBJ2-5, with TRBD2 matching 9 bases. J lost 12 bases, V lost 4 bases, and 27 bases had no gene match. Germline CDR1 and CDR2: MNHEY and SMNVEV (reference sequence). The CDR3 runs to 19 residues. The CDR3 loop reads CASSSLTSGDPRRKMREYF. CDR3 bases: TGTGCCAGCAGTTCGCTGACTAGCGGTGACCCCAGACGAAAGATGCGAGAGTACTTC.

V is TRBV6-1 and J is TRBJ1-1; D ambiguous. CDR1 is MNHNS, CDR2 SASEGT, per germline. V gave up 0 bases and J gave up 4 bases, with 6 bases separating them. This CDR3 comprises 13 residues. CDR3 loop: CASSEALSTEAFF. CDR3 bases: TGTGCCAGCAGTGAAGCGCTCAGCACTGAAGCTTTCTTT.

The chain couples TRBV18 to TRBJ1-1; D is unclear. This CDR3 has 15 residues. The ends were cut back, 6 bases at V and 1 base at J, with 15 bases in the middle. Germline lookup yields CDR1 KGHSH and CDR2 LQKENI. CDR3 in amino acids: CASSTTGVTNTEAFF. The CDR3 DNA is TGTGCCAGCTCGACTACGGGAGTAACGAACACTGAAGCTTTCTTT.

This chain connects TRBV6-5 to TRBJ1-1; 9 bases are a match to TRBD1. In germline, CDR1 is MNHEY, CDR2 SVGAGI. The CDR3 is made up of 13 amino acids. The junction had 3 bases not matched to a gene; V was cut back by 6 bases and J by 4 bases. CDR3 DNA: TGTGCCAGCAGGACAGGGGGGGGCACTGAAGCTTTCTTT. Translating gives CASRTGGGTEAFF.